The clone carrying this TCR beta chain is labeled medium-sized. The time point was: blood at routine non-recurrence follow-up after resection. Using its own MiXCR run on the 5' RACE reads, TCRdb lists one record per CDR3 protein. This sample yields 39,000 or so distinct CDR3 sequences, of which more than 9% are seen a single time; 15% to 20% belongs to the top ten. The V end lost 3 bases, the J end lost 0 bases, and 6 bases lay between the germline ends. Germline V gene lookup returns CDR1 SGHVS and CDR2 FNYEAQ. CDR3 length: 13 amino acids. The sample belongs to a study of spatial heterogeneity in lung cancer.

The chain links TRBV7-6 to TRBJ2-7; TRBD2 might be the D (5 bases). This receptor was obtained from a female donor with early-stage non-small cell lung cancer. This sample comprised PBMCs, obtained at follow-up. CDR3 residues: CASSFGSSYEQYF. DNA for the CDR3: TGTGCCAGCAGCTTTGGGAGCTCCTACGAGCAGTACTTC.